This T cell receptor (beta chain) is drawn from a study of T cell repertoires in cytomegalovirus infection. Whole-study context: It was the public TCR beta signatures that indicated both CMV infection and matching HLA type. Broader study findings: Carriage of CMV together with the relevant HLA was identifiable through cumulative public TCR beta family frequency.

On this clonotype itself: Its antigen is currently unknown.

The ends were cut back, 6 bases at V and 2 bases at J, with 8 bases in the middle. The CDR3 is made up of 13 amino acids. CDR1 and CDR2 (germline): MNHNY, SVGAGI (reference sequence). Via MiXCR, TCRdb re-called the reads, giving one row per CDR3 protein. The table shows over 300,000 distinct CDR3 sequences, with 8% to 9.5% occurring only once. The chain links TRBV6-6 to TRBJ2-1, with D unclear. This TCR came from a human donor in good health (CMV status not recorded). Some clones in this sample may be carry-over from other donors' samples. The sample comprised PBMCs. The CDR3 reads CASSASAYNEQFF. CDR3 DNA: TGTGCCAGCAGCGCATCCGCCTACAATGAGCAGTTCTTC.